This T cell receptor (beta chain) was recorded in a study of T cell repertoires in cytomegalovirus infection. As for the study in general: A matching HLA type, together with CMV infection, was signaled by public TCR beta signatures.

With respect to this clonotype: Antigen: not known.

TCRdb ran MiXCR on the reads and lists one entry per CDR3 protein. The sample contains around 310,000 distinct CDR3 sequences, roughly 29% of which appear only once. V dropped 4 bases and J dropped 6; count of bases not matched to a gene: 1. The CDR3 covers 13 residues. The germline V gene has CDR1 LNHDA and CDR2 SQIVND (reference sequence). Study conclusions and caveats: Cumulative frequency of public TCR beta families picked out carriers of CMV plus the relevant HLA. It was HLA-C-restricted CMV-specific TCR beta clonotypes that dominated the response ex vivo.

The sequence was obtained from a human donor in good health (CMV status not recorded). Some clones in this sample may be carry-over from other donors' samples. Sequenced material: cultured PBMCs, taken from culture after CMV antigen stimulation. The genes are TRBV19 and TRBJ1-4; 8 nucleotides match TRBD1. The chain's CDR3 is CASSTGQDEKLFF. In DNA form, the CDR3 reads TGTGCCAGTAGTACGGGACAGGATGAAAAACTGTTTTTT.